This T cell receptor beta chain emerged from a study of beta chain features in type 1 diabetes (dated by TCRdb to the late 2010s). With respect to the entire study: No differences in mean age, gender distribution, total cell number or subset yield were found between patients and healthy donors. In the study, TCRB repertoires of sorted circulating CD4+ T cell subsets from recently diagnosed type 1 diabetes patients were compared with those of matched healthy donors. Regulatory and stem cell-like memory subsets were obtained from only 8 patients and roughly 8 healthy donors, while naive and central memory subsets were obtained from all 30 or so donors. Across all samples, approximately 100 million sorted cells were examined, and cell number per subset correlated strongly with RNA yield.

This clone has just a few counts. No antigen is known for it. Base qualities are not recorded, but no much larger clone differs from it by a single base. The High Capacity cDNA Reverse Transcription Kit was used to reverse transcribe all of the isolated RNA, meaning that expressed TCRB transcripts were what got sequenced. Deep immunoSEQ sequencing was applied to naive, central memory and regulatory T cell samples, giving an average of roughly 3.3 million total reads per sample. After sorted cells were lysed in RLT buffer, RNA was extracted with DNase-treated RNeasy Micro or Mini kits, with the choice depending on cell number. Each cell subset was processed separately to prevent cross-contamination, with patient and healthy donor samples processed together. Using the immunoSEQ multiplex PCR, TCRB sequences were amplified from cDNA into 87-bp fragments spanning the CDR3 region. Sequencing of the amplicons was performed on the Illumina HiSeq platform. The original pipeline was this. Synthetic template baselines were used to correct PCR bias computationally, reads within Hamming distance 2 were collapsed, and singletons that could not be merged were discarded. Reads were aligned against IMGT to assign V, D and J genes, CDR3 length and insertions or deletions at six rearrangement sites. Within each subset, clonotype counts were normalized to sorted cell number, after which true diversity and Gini coefficients were computed with the tcR R package. The overlap coefficient, calculated on TCRB nucleotide sequences, was used to measure repertoire sharing. As a proxy for the pre-selection repertoire, out-of-frame TCRB sequences from naive cells were analyzed. What TCRdb holds here is the immuneACCESS table cut down to in-frame rearrangements. Part of the clones is not present; checked against another copy, under half of the missing clones reflect an unresolved V gene, and the others are unexplained. V, J and clone size derive from that table, while D and trimming were established from the DNA sequence. This sample holds hundreds of thousands of clones; about 14% were observed only once. The ten largest clones take up 0.03% to 0.04% of the sample.

From each donor, a single peripheral blood sample of around 120 mL on average was drawn into heparinised tubes. Naive, central memory, regulatory and stem cell-like memory CD4+ T cells were sorted on a BD FACSAria II using a panel including CD45RO, CCR7, CD25, CD127, CD95 and CD27. Every sorted population had a purity above 95%. Right away, PBMCs were isolated by Lymphoprep density gradient centrifugation and were stained directly, with no culture step. So that batch effects would be minimized, each experiment stained and sorted samples in pairs, pairing one healthy donor with one patient. General study outcomes and caveats: In all four CD4+ subsets, TCRB CDR3 length was moderately but significantly shorter in type 1 diabetes patients. At VDJ recombination sites, type 1 diabetes patients had fewer insertions and more deleted nucleotides, which implies abnormalities in thymic rearrangement. The naive, central memory and regulatory TCRB repertoires appeared to resemble one another more closely among patients than among healthy donors. Shorter templates might have been favored by PCR, but patient and control samples were amplified and corrected together, so both groups would have been affected equally by any skew. Because cDNA rather than genomic DNA was sequenced, highly expressing activated cells could have been over-represented, although no difference in activation and CD3 levels was found between groups. Because the HLA sub-analyses included only small numbers of individuals, any influence of HLA type on TCRB rearrangement was left unresolved.

Here V drops 0 bases and J drops 4 bases, and the junction holds 2 bases not matched to any gene. Via the germline V gene, CDR1 is MNHEY and CDR2 SVGAGI. The CDR3 runs 15 residues from the cysteine to the phenylalanine. The CDR3 DNA has 45 bases and is translated from base 1. This chain is built from TRBV6-5 and TRBJ2-5; TRBD2 fits 10 bases in the junction. The sequence came from a young man with type 1 diabetes. What was sequenced was naive CD4+ T cells from blood. The sample's cell subset or site label, in plain terms: true naive CD4+ T cells. The nucleotides are TGTGCCAGCAGTTACTCGCCTAGCGGGAGAGAGACCCAGTACTTC. The translation is CASSYSPSGRETQYF.